This T cell receptor beta chain comes out of a study of technical replicates of blood from a few donors. With V trimmed by 4 bases and J by 5 bases, 15 bases remained unmatched. The CDR3 length is 17 residues. The germline V gene encodes CDR1 MDHEN and CDR2 SYDVKM. Repertoires were generated with immunoSEQ multiplex PCR, while TCRdb's copy carries only in-frame clones and drops some. The sample holds tens of thousands of clones, approximately 92% seen once. This sequence joins TRBV28 and TRBJ1-2; 8 nucleotides line up with TRBD1. Sequencing used T cells isolated from PBMCs. The origin of this receptor is a human donor in good health. CDR3 sequence (DNA): TGTGCCAGCAGTTACCTCCCGACAGGGGTTCTTTGGTATGGCTACACCTTC. This gives the protein CASSYLPTGVLWYGYTF.